Presented here are 18 T cell receptor beta chains from one specimen sequenced in a study of blood T cells in healthy people across ages. Alongside a J-beta primer mix, a sample-barcoded 5' primer served in a second PCR lasting roughly 6 to 11 cycles. One entry per CDR3 protein results from TCRdb running MiXCR on the 5' RACE reads. The top ten hold less than 9.5% of the sample, which has some 1.7 million distinct CDR3 sequences, roughly 30% seen once. The specimen sequenced was blood. The source is a woman aged 25 to 39 in good health.

V and J are TRBV30 and TRBJ2-2, with 8 positions matching TRBD2. Looked up from germline, CDR1 is GTSNPN and CDR2 is SVGIG (reference sequence). V was clipped by 4 bases and J by 1 base; unmatched bases: 2. The CDR3 runs 14 residues. In nucleotides, the CDR3 is TGTGCCTGGAACCTAGCGGGGAACACCGGGGAGCTGTTTTTT. Translation gives CAWNLAGNTGELFF.

The chain combines TRBV20-1 with TRBJ2-1; TRBD2 aligns across 10 bases. The V gene end was trimmed by 0 bases and the J gene end by 7 bases; junction bases not matched to a gene: 6. The CDR3 is 15 residues long. Germline CDR1 reads DFQATT; CDR2 reads SNEGSKA (reference sequence). This CDR3 reads CSARDGAGGPNEQFF. The CDR3 bases are TGCAGTGCTAGAGATGGAGCGGGAGGGCCGAATGAGCAGTTCTTC.

This clonotype was observed a single time. The rearrangement uses TRBV5-1 and TRBJ2-2; 9 bases fit TRBD1. The CDR3 consists of 16 residues. CDR1 is SGHRS, CDR2 YFSETQ, per germline. After removal of 0 bases from V and 4 bases from J, the junction contained 4 bases not matched to a gene. CDR3 amino acids: CASSLEQGAGTGELFF. The CDR3 DNA follows: TGCGCCAGCAGCTTGGAACAGGGGGCAGGCACCGGGGAGCTGTTTTTT. The whole variable domain, filled in from reference TRBV5-1 and TRBJ2-2, reads KAGVTQTPRYLIKTRGQQVTLSCSPISGHRSVSWYQQTPGQGLQFLFEYFSETQRNKGNFPGRFSGRQFSNSRSEMNVSTLELGDSALYLCASSLEQGAGTGELFFGEGSRLTVL.

This clonotype was detected only a few times. V and J are TRBV7-2 and TRBJ2-1; 8 bases line up with TRBD2. V lost 6 bases, J lost 7 bases, and 14 bases stayed unmatched. CDR3 size: 16 residues. Germline-derived CDR1 and CDR2 are SGHTA and FQGNSA. The CDR3 coding sequence is TGTGCCAGCAGATCCACGGGCCGGGGGGGCGGAAATGAGCAGTTCTTC. Amino acid sequence: CASRSTGRGGGNEQFF.

This clonotype has a handful of counts. The chain is built from TRBV9 and TRBJ2-5; 7 bases match TRBD2. CDR3 length: 15 amino acids. With 0 bases clipped from V and 4 bases from J, the junction kept 6 bases outside the gene matches. CDR1 is SGDLS, CDR2 YYNGEE, per germline. The CDR3 bases are TGTGCCAGCAGCGTAGATCCGGGGGGACGAGAGACCCAGTACTTC. It is translated as CASSVDPGGRETQYF.

The chain carries TRBV3-1 and TRBJ2-3; D perhaps matches TRBD2 (6 bases). This CDR3 contains 13 residues. V lost 9 bases, J lost 5 bases, and 15 bases lay in between. Germline CDR1 LGHDT, CDR2 YNNKEL (reference sequence). This CDR3 is CASKRGSEDTQYF. CDR3 bases: TGTGCCAGTAAACGGGGGAGCGAAGATACGCAGTATTTT.

This clonotype was found a few times. The chain has TRBV11-1 and TRBJ1-2, with TRBD1 matching 8 bases. V lost 5 bases to trimming and J lost 4 bases; unmatched junction nucleotides: 9. CDR3 length: 15 residues. The V gene's germline CDR1 is SGHAT and CDR2 FQDESV (reference sequence). The DNA for the CDR3 is TGTGCCAGCAGCACAACTCGACAGGGGTCCTATGGCTACACCTTC. Translated: CASSTTRQGSYGYTF.

There are many counts of this clonotype. The chain uses TRBV12-3 or TRBV12-4 and TRBJ1-2; the D is unclear. There are 12 residues in the CDR3. Trimming removed 10 bases at V and 4 bases at J, with 13 bases between. The CDR3 DNA follows: TGTGCCAAATACACAGACCCCTATGGCTACACCTTC. This gives the protein CAKYTDPYGYTF.

This chain uses TRBV6-6 with TRBJ1-1; D may be TRBD1 (6 bases). Per germline, CDR1 MNHNY and CDR2 SVGAGI (reference sequence). Trimming pared 6 bases from V and 4 bases from J, leaving 21 bases between. The CDR3 sequence is 16 residues long. CDR3 sequence reads: CASSPMRTALGTEAFF. The CDR3 nucleotides are TGTGCCAGCAGCCCTATGAGGACAGCCCTGGGCACTGAAGCTTTCTTT.

This clonotype occurred many times. The J gene is TRBJ2-7, the V gene TRBV12-3 or TRBV12-4, with TRBD1 as a possible D gene (5 bases). CDR3 size: 12 residues. V was shortened by 1 base and J by 4 bases, with 5 bases between the two germline ends. CDR3 residues: CASSLGQYEQYF. The CDR3, as DNA: TGTGCCAGCAGTTTAGGACAGTACGAGCAGTACTTC.

V usage is TRBV5-1 and J usage is TRBJ2-3, with D unclear. V lost 0 bases to trimming and J lost 0 bases, with 8 bases between them. This CDR3 is 15 amino acids long. Germline lookup yields CDR1 SGHRS and CDR2 YFSETQ. The CDR3 region is CASSLVSASTDTQYF. Written as DNA, the CDR3 is TGCGCCAGCAGCTTGGTGTCAGCTAGCACAGATACGCAGTATTTT.

V and J are TRBV28 and TRBJ1-5; D gene ambiguous. Trimming removed 2 bases at V and 7 bases at J, with 6 bases between. Germline assignment: CDR1 MDHEN and CDR2 SYDVKM. CDR3 length: 12 residues. As DNA, the CDR3 is TGTGCCAGCAGTTTACGGCCCCAGCCCCAGCATTTT. Translated: CASSLRPQPQHF.

This clonotype was recorded at least ten times. This chain joins TRBV13 and TRBJ2-7; D might be TRBD1 (6 bases). The ends were cut back, 4 bases at V and 3 bases at J, with 19 bases in the middle. The CDR3 runs 16 residues. Germline V gene sequence: CDR1 PRHDT, CDR2 FYEKMQ (reference sequence). CDR3 region: CASSSQGKGLNYEQYF. The DNA for the CDR3 is TGTGCCAGCAGCTCCCAGGGGAAAGGTCTTAACTACGAGCAGTACTTC.

V usage is TRBV11-2 and J usage is TRBJ2-5, with no clear D. There are 15 residues in the CDR3. V gave up 0 bases and J gave up 2 bases, with 10 bases separating them. The germline CDR1 and CDR2 sequences are SGHAT and FQNNGV. In DNA form, the CDR3 reads TGTGCCAGCAGCTTAGAGCCGGCATCTCAAGAGACCCAGTACTTC. Its protein product is CASSLEPASQETQYF.

The chain has TRBV7-8 and TRBJ2-7; TRBD1 is a possible D gene (6 bases). There are 16 residues in the CDR3. The ends were cut back, 4 bases at V and 5 bases at J, with 21 bases in the middle. CDR1 SGHVS and CDR2 FQNEAQ come from the germline V gene. For the CDR3, the DNA is TGTGCCAGCAGCTCCACGTACAGGGTTGATTTTAACGAGCAGTACTTC. It codes for CASSSTYRVDFNEQYF.

This clonotype was found a few times. CDR3 loop: CASSLQSETQYF. The CDR3 DNA reads TGCGCCAGCAGCTTGCAATCAGAGACCCAGTACTTC. The V gene is TRBV5-1, the J gene TRBJ2-5; D ambiguous. This CDR3 is built from 12 residues. In germline, CDR1 is SGHRS, CDR2 YFSETQ. Trimming stripped 1 base from V and 4 bases from J, with 5 bases between. Full variable domain (outside the CDR3, taken from reference TRBV5-1 and TRBJ2-5): KAGVTQTPRYLIKTRGQQVTLSCSPISGHRSVSWYQQTPGQGLQFLFEYFSETQRNKGNFPGRFSGRQFSNSRSEMNVSTLELGDSALYLCASSLQSETQYFGPGTRLLVL.

Of note for this clonotype: The CDR3 end shows no conserved phenylalanine or tryptophan, and so a read error is likely. The V gene is TRBV6-2 or TRBV6-3, the J gene TRBJ2-1, with 8 bases matching TRBD1. From germline, CDR1 is MNHEY and CDR2 SVGEGT. The CDR3 is 20 amino acids. Trimming at V came to 3 bases and at J to 7 bases, leaving 23 bases not matched to a gene. As DNA, the CDR3 is TGTGCCAGCAGTTATGCCGGGACAGGCGCTGCACTGGCAGCTCGGAATGAGCAGTTCCTC. It is translated as CASSYAGTGAALAARNEQFL.

This clonotype was recorded at least ten times. The chain is built from TRBV24-1 and TRBJ2-5; TRBD1 matches 9 bases. The CDR3 has 13 amino acids. J lost 5 bases, V lost 5 bases, and 2 bases had no gene match. Germline V gene data show CDR1 as KGHDR and CDR2 as SFDVKD. The CDR3 nucleotides read TGTGCCACCAGTGGCGACAGGGGGGAGACCCAGTACTTC. It translates to CATSGDRGETQYF.